This T cell receptor (beta chain) was captured by sequencing in a study of CD8 T cells in ankylosing spondylitis. Study-wide results and limits: Reportedly, significant enrichment of disease-linked clones occurred in matched ankylosing spondylitis synovial fluid. What appeared characteristic of ankylosing spondylitis blood was a TCR beta motif of eight highly homologous variants.

Comment on this clonotype: Its matching antigen is unknown. One end of the junction fails to match germline, which may point to a read error.

TCRdb used MiXCR to reprocess the 5' RACE reads, holding one entry per CDR3 protein. The top ten clones hold 0.89% of a sample with over 400,000 distinct CDR3 sequences, more than 25% of them seen once. The germline CDR1 and CDR2 sequences are SGHAT and FQDESV (reference sequence). The CDR3 spans 13 residues. Material: blood, either unsorted or a sorted T cell fraction (not recorded which). This chain connects TRBV11-1 to TRBJ2-2; D unresolved. This clonotype originated in a male donor with ankylosing spondylitis. The DNA for the CDR3 is TGTGCCAGCTGCTTGAGTTGGACCGGGGAGCTGTTTTTT. It encodes CASCLSWTGELFF.